This TCR beta chain was identified in a study of molecular identifiers for immune sequencing clone quantification. This clonotype came up many times. Libraries used 20,000 to 1,000,000 sorted naive CD8 T cells and 10%, 30% or 50% RNA input. In the sort, naive CD8 T cells were defined as CD8+CD4-CCR7+CD45RA+. V lost 5 bases and J lost 8, with 18 bases in between. There are 14 residues in the CDR3. Germline V CDR1 and CDR2: SGHTA, FQGNSA. TCRdb analysed the PCR reads with MiXCR anew, one entry per CDR3 protein. There are 63,000 or so distinct CDR3 sequences in the sample; less than 20% occur only once, and over 1.2% lies in the top ten.

The sequenced sample consisted of naive CD8+ T cells from blood, with Jurkat cell RNA spiked in. Noted subset: FACS-sorted CD8+CD4-CCR7+CD45RA+ naive T cells. This TCR was recovered from a human donor in good health. Some libraries in this study had Jurkat cell RNA spiked in. This chain links TRBV7-2 with TRBJ1-2, with D unresolved. CDR3 nucleotides: TGTGCCAGCAGCCCTCTGGTCCCAACCCCGGGCTACACCTTC. This encodes CASSPLVPTPGYTF.